This is a list of T cell receptor beta chains from one sample in a study of shared clonotypes between healthy human individuals. This table comes from immunoSEQ multiplex PCR, and its TCRdb copy is limited to in-frame clones, with some not included. The sample shows over 750,000 clones, approximately 96% of them seen only once. The sequencing sample was made of naive CD8+ T cells sorted from blood. These receptors all come from a young man in good health. The CDR3 runs from the conserved cysteine through the conserved F or W. D genes are given only for firm matches. Some rows have no size entry. The others give once, few or many, or a class for an expanded clone.

CDR3nt: TGTGCCAGCAGTTTATCAGATAACTATGGCTACACCTTC
CDR3aa: CASSLSDNYGYTF
j_gene: TRBJ1-2
v_gene: TRBV28
d_gene: NA
abundance: NA

CDR3nt: TGTGCCAGCAGCGTAGTTGCTTTAGCCGCTCCTAGATACAATGAGCAGTTCTTC
CDR3aa: CASSVVALAAPRYNEQFF
j_gene: TRBJ2-1
v_gene: TRBV9
d_gene: NA
abundance: NA

CDR3nt: TGCGCCAGCAGCCAAGATAGGGGGGGGTACTACGAGCAGTACTTC
CDR3aa: CASSQDRGGYYEQYF
j_gene: TRBJ2-7
v_gene: TRBV4-3
d_gene: NA
abundance: NA

CDR3nt: TGTGCCAGCAGTTCTAGCGGGGCTACCTACGAGCAGTACTTC
CDR3aa: CASSSSGATYEQYF
j_gene: TRBJ2-7
v_gene: TRBV27
d_gene: TRBD2
abundance: NA

CDR3nt: TGTGCCAGCGGGCTTGGGGCGGGACCTTACGAGCAGTACTTC
CDR3aa: CASGLGAGPYEQYF
j_gene: TRBJ2-7
v_gene: TRBV6-5
d_gene: NA
abundance: NA

CDR3nt: TGTGCCAGCAGTCTAAGAGGGAAAAACATTCAGTACTTC
CDR3aa: CASSLRGKNIQYF
j_gene: TRBJ2-4
v_gene: TRBV13
d_gene: NA
abundance: NA

CDR3nt: TGTGCCAGCAGTCCTTCATCCGGCACCCTTAACTATGGCTACACCTTC
CDR3aa: CASSPSSGTLNYGYTF
j_gene: TRBJ1-2
v_gene: TRBV27
d_gene: NA
abundance: NA

CDR3nt: TGTGCCAGCAGCCCTTTAGACAGGGGTATCGCCGGGGAGCTGTTTTTT
CDR3aa: CASSPLDRGIAGELFF
j_gene: TRBJ2-2
v_gene: TRBV4-2
d_gene: TRBD1
abundance: NA

CDR3nt: TGTGCCAGCAGCCAAGACCGCCAGACGATGGCCGGGGAGCTGTTTTTT
CDR3aa: CASSQDRQTMAGELFF
j_gene: TRBJ2-2
v_gene: TRBV4-2
d_gene: NA
abundance: NA

CDR3nt: TGTGCCAGCAGCTCCCTCCGGACTAGCGGAATCTACAATGAGCAGTTCTTC
CDR3aa: CASSSLRTSGIYNEQFF
j_gene: TRBJ2-1
v_gene: TRBV7-9
d_gene: TRBD2
abundance: NA

CDR3nt: TGTGCCAGCAGTCCAACCCCCGGGACTAGCGGTGGGGTAGAGCAGTACTTC
CDR3aa: CASSPTPGTSGGVEQYF
j_gene: TRBJ2-7
v_gene: TRBV28
d_gene: TRBD2
abundance: NA

CDR3nt: TGTGCCAGCAGCTTTTCCCCTCGACGGTCTAACTATGGCTACACCTTC
CDR3aa: CASSFSPRRSNYGYTF
j_gene: TRBJ1-2
v_gene: TRBV13
d_gene: NA
abundance: NA

CDR3nt: TGTGCCAGCAGCCTATCGGGATGGGTACGGGACGAGCAGTACTTC
CDR3aa: CASSLSGWVRDEQYF
j_gene: TRBJ2-7
v_gene: TRBV9
d_gene: NA
abundance: NA

CDR3nt: TGTGCCAGCAGCTTAGCCAGAGGCCAAGTCCCCTCCTACGAGCAGTACTTC
CDR3aa: CASSLARGQVPSYEQYF
j_gene: TRBJ2-7
v_gene: TRBV11-2
d_gene: NA
abundance: NA

CDR3nt: TGTGCCACCGGGACAGACCACTACGAGCAGTACTTC
CDR3aa: CATGTDHYEQYF
j_gene: TRBJ2-7
v_gene: TRBV19
d_gene: TRBD1
abundance: NA

CDR3nt: TGTGCCACCAGCAGTAGGGTATCGTACGAGCAGTACTTC
CDR3aa: CATSSRVSYEQYF
j_gene: TRBJ2-7
v_gene: TRBV15
d_gene: NA
abundance: NA

CDR3nt: TGTGCCAGCAGTGGGTTAGTAGCGGTAAGCACAGATACGCAGTATTTT
CDR3aa: CASSGLVAVSTDTQYF
j_gene: TRBJ2-3
v_gene: TRBV2
d_gene: NA
abundance: NA

CDR3nt: TGTGCCAGCAGCGCCTCCCGGACTAGCGGGAACTACGAGCAGTACTTC
CDR3aa: CASSASRTSGNYEQYF
j_gene: TRBJ2-7
v_gene: TRBV9
d_gene: TRBD2
abundance: NA

CDR3nt: TGTGCCAGCAGCTTAATACTAGCGGGAGGATTAGAGACCCAGTACTTC
CDR3aa: CASSLILAGGLETQYF
j_gene: TRBJ2-5
v_gene: TRBV7-9
d_gene: TRBD2
abundance: NA

CDR3nt: TGCGCCAGCAGCCCTGGACTAGCGGGGCAAGAGACCCAGTACTTC
CDR3aa: CASSPGLAGQETQYF
j_gene: TRBJ2-5
v_gene: TRBV5-1
d_gene: TRBD2
abundance: NA

CDR3nt: TGTGCCAGCTCACCCGGGAGCGGCACCTACGAGCAGTACTTC
CDR3aa: CASSPGSGTYEQYF
j_gene: TRBJ2-7
v_gene: TRBV18
d_gene: NA
abundance: NA

CDR3nt: TGTGCCAGCAGCGACACAGATACGCAGTATTTT
CDR3aa: CASSDTDTQYF
j_gene: TRBJ2-3
v_gene: TRBV9
d_gene: NA
abundance: few

CDR3nt: TGCGCCAGCAGCTTTCGACAGATGAACACTGAAGCTTTCTTT
CDR3aa: CASSFRQMNTEAFF
j_gene: TRBJ1-1
v_gene: TRBV5-1
d_gene: NA
abundance: NA

CDR3nt: TGTGCCAGCAACGGACAGGGCTTCAATGAGCAGTTCTTC
CDR3aa: CASNGQGFNEQFF
j_gene: TRBJ2-1
v_gene: TRBV7-9
d_gene: TRBD1
abundance: once

CDR3nt: TGTGCCAGCAGACGGACAGGGTATAATCAGCCCCAGCATTTT
CDR3aa: CASRRTGYNQPQHF
j_gene: TRBJ1-5
v_gene: TRBV7-8
d_gene: TRBD1
abundance: NA

CDR3nt: TGTGCTAGTGGTTTAGATGGGGACACTGAAGCTTTCTTT
CDR3aa: CASGLDGDTEAFF
j_gene: TRBJ1-1
v_gene: TRBV12-5
d_gene: NA
abundance: NA

CDR3nt: TGTGCCAGCAGTTTATCGGCAGGGGAGAGCAATCAGCCCCAGCATTTT
CDR3aa: CASSLSAGESNQPQHF
j_gene: TRBJ1-5
v_gene: TRBV27
d_gene: NA
abundance: NA

CDR3nt: TGTGCCAGCAGCTCGGGAGGGGGGCGGCGTGAAAAACTGTTTTTT
CDR3aa: CASSSGGGRREKLFF
j_gene: TRBJ1-4
v_gene: TRBV5-4
d_gene: NA
abundance: NA

CDR3nt: TGCGCCAGCAGTGAGTCCCCGAACACTGAAGCTTTCTTT
CDR3aa: CASSESPNTEAFF
j_gene: TRBJ1-1
v_gene: TRBV10-2
d_gene: NA
abundance: NA

CDR3nt: TGCGCCAGCAGCCGAGCCGGGACAGCATTCAATGAGCAGTTCTTC
CDR3aa: CASSRAGTAFNEQFF
j_gene: TRBJ2-1
v_gene: TRBV4-1
d_gene: TRBD1
abundance: once

CDR3nt: TGCAGCGTTGAAGATGGGGAGGGGTACGAGCAGTACTTC
CDR3aa: CSVEDGEGYEQYF
j_gene: TRBJ2-7
v_gene: TRBV29-1
d_gene: TRBD2
abundance: NA

CDR3nt: TGTGCCAGCAGCTCGGATGGACTAGCGGGAGGGCCGGAAACAGCGACCGGGGAGCTGTTTTTT
CDR3aa: CASSSDGLAGGPETATGELFF
j_gene: TRBJ2-2
v_gene: TRBV13
d_gene: TRBD2
abundance: NA

CDR3nt: TGTGCCAGCAGTTTGGTAGCTAGCACAGATACGCAGTATTTT
CDR3aa: CASSLVASTDTQYF
j_gene: TRBJ2-3
v_gene: TRBV27
d_gene: NA
abundance: NA

CDR3nt: TGTGCCAGCAGCCTAGAACCCCCGGGTACTTATAGCAATCAGCCCCAGCATTTT
CDR3aa: CASSLEPPGTYSNQPQHF
j_gene: TRBJ1-5
v_gene: TRBV27
d_gene: NA
abundance: NA

CDR3nt: TGTGCCAGCAGCTCTGCGGGGTTTCTGGATACGCAGTATTTT
CDR3aa: CASSSAGFLDTQYF
j_gene: TRBJ2-3
v_gene: TRBV7-6
d_gene: NA
abundance: NA

CDR3nt: TGTGCCAGCAGCTTGGGTCCCCGGAGCGGCTACAATGAGCAGTTCTTC
CDR3aa: CASSLGPRSGYNEQFF
j_gene: TRBJ2-1
v_gene: TRBV5-6
d_gene: NA
abundance: once

CDR3nt: TGTGCCAGCAGCTCCTTAGGACCTGAAGCTTTCTTT
CDR3aa: CASSSLGPEAFF
j_gene: TRBJ1-1
v_gene: TRBV11-2
d_gene: NA
abundance: NA

CDR3nt: TGCGCCAGCAGTTCGGACGTCCCCACAGATACGCAGTATTTT
CDR3aa: CASSSDVPTDTQYF
j_gene: TRBJ2-3
v_gene: TRBV5-1
d_gene: NA
abundance: NA

CDR3nt: TGCGCCAGCAGTGAGGTCGGGGGCTTTGAGCAGTTCTTC
CDR3aa: CASSEVGGFEQFF
j_gene: TRBJ2-1
v_gene: TRBV10-1
d_gene: NA
abundance: NA

CDR3nt: TGTGCCAGCAGCGTAGACTCGGGATTGGGGACAGATACGCAGTATTTT
CDR3aa: CASSVDSGLGTDTQYF
j_gene: TRBJ2-3
v_gene: TRBV9
d_gene: NA
abundance: NA

CDR3nt: TGTGCCAGCAGCCAGCCCGGGACAGGGGCGCTGGAGACCCAGTACTTC
CDR3aa: CASSQPGTGALETQYF
j_gene: TRBJ2-5
v_gene: TRBV4-2
d_gene: TRBD1
abundance: NA

CDR3nt: TGTGCCAGCAGCTTAATTTCGTACAATGAGCAGTTCTTC
CDR3aa: CASSLISYNEQFF
j_gene: TRBJ2-1
v_gene: TRBV7-9
d_gene: NA
abundance: NA

CDR3nt: TGTGCCAGCAGCTTCCAAACAGGGATGGGGGAGACCCAGTACTTC
CDR3aa: CASSFQTGMGETQYF
j_gene: TRBJ2-5
v_gene: TRBV11-2
d_gene: NA
abundance: NA

CDR3nt: TGTGCCAGCAGTTACACTCACCAGGTGGTCAATGAGCAGTTCTTC
CDR3aa: CASSYTHQVVNEQFF
j_gene: TRBJ2-1
v_gene: TRBV6-6
d_gene: NA
abundance: NA

CDR3nt: TGTGCCAGCAGCCGAAAACAGATTCTCCAAGAGACCCAGTACTTC
CDR3aa: CASSRKQILQETQYF
j_gene: TRBJ2-5
v_gene: TRBV27
d_gene: NA
abundance: NA

CDR3nt: TGTGCCAGCAGTTTGTCTAGGGGGCGGCACGAGCAGTACTTC
CDR3aa: CASSLSRGRHEQYF
j_gene: TRBJ2-7
v_gene: TRBV27
d_gene: TRBD1
abundance: NA

CDR3nt: TGCGCCAGCAGCCAAGATTGGACAGCTAACACCGGGGAGCTGTTTTTT
CDR3aa: CASSQDWTANTGELFF
j_gene: TRBJ2-2
v_gene: TRBV4-3
d_gene: NA
abundance: NA

CDR3nt: TGTGCCAGCTCACCAACGACAGGAATCTACGAGCAGTACTTC
CDR3aa: CASSPTTGIYEQYF
j_gene: TRBJ2-7
v_gene: TRBV18
d_gene: NA
abundance: once

CDR3nt: TGTGCCAGCAGTTTCCGTGCGCGGGAGAAAGATACGCAGTATTTT
CDR3aa: CASSFRAREKDTQYF
j_gene: TRBJ2-3
v_gene: TRBV27
d_gene: TRBD2
abundance: once

CDR3nt: TGTGCCACCTCGAAGGGGGGCGTTCTCTACGAGCAGTACTTC
CDR3aa: CATSKGGVLYEQYF
j_gene: TRBJ2-7
v_gene: TRBV27
d_gene: NA
abundance: NA

CDR3nt: TGTGCCAGTAGTATAGTGGTAGTCAATCAGCCCCAGCATTTT
CDR3aa: CASSIVVVNQPQHF
j_gene: TRBJ1-5
v_gene: TRBV19
d_gene: NA
abundance: NA

CDR3nt: TGCAGCGCTGAGACTAGCGGGAGGGCCCTCACAGATACGCAGTATTTT
CDR3aa: CSAETSGRALTDTQYF
j_gene: TRBJ2-3
v_gene: TRBV29-1
d_gene: TRBD2
abundance: NA

CDR3nt: TGTGCCAGCACCACTCAGGGATATAACTATGGCTACACCTTC
CDR3aa: CASTTQGYNYGYTF
j_gene: TRBJ1-2
v_gene: TRBV9
d_gene: NA
abundance: NA

CDR3nt: TGTGCCAGCAGCCAGGCACGGAATAACTATGGCTACACCTTC
CDR3aa: CASSQARNNYGYTF
j_gene: TRBJ1-2
v_gene: TRBV14
d_gene: NA
abundance: few

CDR3nt: TGTGCCAGCAACACAGGGTTGGAGGAAAAACTGTTTTTT
CDR3aa: CASNTGLEEKLFF
j_gene: TRBJ1-4
v_gene: TRBV7-9
d_gene: NA
abundance: NA

CDR3nt: TGTGCCAGCAGTTACGGGGGGTCCATTTACGAGCAGTACTTC
CDR3aa: CASSYGGSIYEQYF
j_gene: TRBJ2-7
v_gene: TRBV6-5
d_gene: NA
abundance: NA

CDR3nt: TGTGCCAGCAGCGCCCGGGGCGGGCTCACAAAGCAGTTCTTC
CDR3aa: CASSARGGLTKQFF
j_gene: TRBJ2-1
v_gene: TRBV9
d_gene: NA
abundance: NA